The 10 T cell receptor beta chains in this list originate from one sample, sequenced in a study of T-cell memory formation after mild COVID-19. MiXCR was run by TCRdb on the 5' RACE reads, yielding one entry per CDR3 protein. This sample has about 350,000 distinct CDR3 sequences, with roughly 13% found just once. What was sequenced was PBMCs or a T cell subset sorted from them (not recorded which). The source is a man aged 18 to 30 who had mild COVID-19 (a few samples of this study predate the infection). Cell type and time point are not known.

This clonotype was recorded many times. V is TRBV18 and J is TRBJ1-2; D ambiguous. The germline V gene encodes CDR1 KGHSH and CDR2 LQKENI. This CDR3 spans 14 amino acids. V shed 1 base and J shed 4 bases, with 10 bases lying between them. In DNA form, the CDR3 reads TGTGCCAGCTCACCACTTGACGGCGGCTATGGCTACACCTTC. Residues: CASSPLDGGYGYTF. The full variable domain, with the rest looked up from reference TRBV18 and TRBJ1-2, is NAGVMQNPRHLVRRRGQEARLRCSPMKGHSHVYWYRQLPEEGLKFMVYLQKENIIDESGMPKERFSAEFPKEGPSILRIQQVVRGDSAAYFCASSPLDGGYGYTFGSGTRLTVV.

This clonotype was observed a handful of times. The genes are TRBV12-5 and TRBJ2-2; a weak D match, TRBD2 (5 bases). Germline V lookup: CDR1 LGHNT, CDR2 FRNRAP. CDR3 size: 13 residues. The V gene lost 6 bases and the J gene lost 6 bases, with 11 bases spanning the gap. CDR3 sequence: CASGGGLPGELFF. The CDR3, as DNA: TGTGCTAGTGGGGGCGGACTCCCCGGGGAGCTGTTTTTT.

This clonotype was counted a few times. The chain recombines TRBV5-1 with TRBJ2-5, with TRBD1 as a possible D gene (6 bases). The V end lost 3 bases, the J end lost 5 bases, and 17 bases lay between the germline ends. Per the germline V gene, CDR1 is SGHRS and CDR2 is YFSETQ. The CDR3 contains 15 residues. In DNA, the CDR3 is TGCGCCAGCAGCTGGACGGGACACCCCGGGGAGACCCAGTACTTC. Encoded protein: CASSWTGHPGETQYF. The full variable domain, in which reference TRBV5-1 and TRBJ2-5 provide the parts outside the CDR3, is KAGVTQTPRYLIKTRGQQVTLSCSPISGHRSVSWYQQTPGQGLQFLFEYFSETQRNKGNFPGRFSGRQFSNSRSEMNVSTLELGDSALYLCASSWTGHPGETQYFGPGTRLLVL.

This chain uses TRBV4-1 with TRBJ1-1; 7 nucleotides align to TRBD1. V dropped 4 bases and J dropped 4; count of bases not matched to a gene: 6. The CDR3 totals 14 residues. Germline V CDR1 and CDR2: MGHRA, YSYEKL. The CDR3 region has the DNA TGCGCCAGCAGCCGCGACAGGGAGGGCACTGAAGCTTTCTTT. This sequence encodes CASSRDREGTEAFF.

The rearrangement uses TRBV18 and TRBJ1-6; D gene unclear. This CDR3 comprises 16 residues. Between the trimmed V and J ends, which lost 6 bases and 0 bases, there was a span of 12 bases. Germline assignment: CDR1 KGHSH and CDR2 LQKENI. CDR3 in DNA: TGTGCCAGCTCGCTGACACCGAGCTCCTATAATTCACCCCTCCACTTT. It yields the protein CASSLTPSSYNSPLHF.

The chain recombines TRBV20-1 with TRBJ2-3, with D tentatively TRBD2 (6 bases). Germline V gene sequence: CDR1 DFQATT, CDR2 SNEGSKA (reference sequence). This CDR3 has 14 amino acids. V was trimmed by 5 bases and J by 1 base, leaving 13 bases between them. The CDR3 nucleotides are TGCAGTGCTCGACCCGGGACTCGCACAGATACGCAGTATTTT. It encodes CSARPGTRTDTQYF.

This clonotype turned up a few times. The chain is built from TRBV6-2 or TRBV6-3 and TRBJ2-2; D is perhaps TRBD1 (5 bases). V lost 4 bases to trimming and J lost 0 bases, with 9 bases between them. From germline, CDR1 is MNHEY and CDR2 SVGEGT. The CDR3 runs to 15 residues. The CDR3 DNA reads TGTGCCAGCAGTTCGTACAGGCCGAACACCGGGGAGCTGTTTTTT. Translation: CASSSYRPNTGELFF.

This clonotype has only a few counts. The gene calls are TRBV6-4 and TRBJ2-1, with 7 bases aligning to TRBD2. Germline V CDR1 and CDR2: MRHNA, SNTAGT. The CDR3 contains 15 residues. With V trimmed by 3 bases and J by 4 bases, 6 bases remained unmatched. The CDR3 bases are TGTGCCAGCAGTGAGAATTGGGGGGGATACAATGAGCAGTTCTTC. This sequence encodes CASSENWGGYNEQFF.

The chain carries TRBV5-5 and TRBJ2-7, with 8 nucleotides matching TRBD1. Germline CDR1 and CDR2: SGHKS and YYEKEE (reference sequence). The CDR3 length is 14 residues. Trimming at V came to 4 bases and at J to 6 bases, leaving 9 bases not matched to a gene. The CDR3 nucleotides are TGTGCCAGCAGCCCCGGGACAGGTAGTGGCGAGCAGTACGTC. It yields the protein CASSPGTGSGEQYV.

This clonotype occurred a few times. The V and J genes are TRBV28 and TRBJ2-2; no reliable D call. Germline V lookup: CDR1 MDHEN, CDR2 SYDVKM. V lost 6 bases, J lost 1 base, and 6 bases lay in between. CDR3 size: 13 residues. CDR3 in DNA: TGTGCCAGCAGAGGCTGGAACACCGGGGAGCTGTTTTTT. Translation gives CASRGWNTGELFF.